Each of the 3 T cell receptor beta chains below was sequenced from the same sample in a study of blood T cell repertoires in COVID-19. The table came from immunoSEQ multiplex PCR; TCRdb's copy has only in-frame clones and leaves some out. The table includes nearly 350,000 clones, around nine tenths detected once. What was sequenced was peripheral blood. The receptors originated from a woman in her seventies with COVID-19, enrolled during active disease.

The genes are TRBV12-3 or TRBV12-4 and TRBJ1-4; possible D gene TRBD1, 5 bases. The germline V and J ends were trimmed by 6 bases and 7 bases, with 12 bases remaining between them. CDR3 length: 13 residues. CDR3 sequence (DNA): TGTGCCAGCAGCCCCGGACATGTTGAAAAACTGTTTTTT. This codes for CASSPGHVEKLFF.

The chain has TRBV5-1 and TRBJ1-2; weak D call: TRBD1 (6 bases). V lost 0 bases to trimming and J lost 3 bases, with 18 bases between them. The CDR3 sequence is 17 residues long. Germline CDR1 and CDR2: SGHRS and YFSETQ. The CDR3 region has the DNA TGCGCCAGCAGCTTGGCCCCCCAACTCGACAGGCACTATGGCTACACCTTC. It specifies CASSLAPQLDRHYGYTF.

J is TRBJ2-5 and V is TRBV24-1; 7 positions agree with TRBD1. Losses at the gene ends were 4 bases for V and 6 bases for J; bases not matched to a gene: 7. Germline-derived CDR1 and CDR2 are KGHDR and SFDVKD. The CDR3 has 14 residues. This CDR3 is CATSDWTGPQTQYF. CDR3 sequence (DNA): TGTGCCACCAGTGACTGGACAGGTCCCCAGACCCAGTACTTC.